The 2 T cell receptor beta chains below were found in one sample sequenced in a study of beta chain features in type 1 diabetes (dated by TCRdb to the late 2010s). Library construction relied on the immunoSEQ multiplex PCR assay. The High Capacity cDNA Reverse Transcription Kit was used to reverse transcribe all of the isolated RNA, meaning that expressed TCRB transcripts were what got sequenced. TCRdb took over this immuneACCESS table, retaining in-frame rearrangements with V and J assigned. Such tables are incomplete; in checked studies, under half of the missing clones stem from an unresolved V gene, and the remainder is unexplained. Present in this sample are 250,000 to 350,000 clones, roughly an eighth of which were seen just once. About 0.015% of the sample is taken by the ten largest. What the study reported, not specific to this receptor: A moderate but significant shortening of TCRB CDR3 length was observed in type 1 diabetes patients in all four CD4+ subsets.

The antigens for these receptors are not known. Sequencing input: naive CD4+ T cells from blood. The cell subset or site label on this specimen signifies: true naive CD4+ T cells. Receptors were obtained from a man in his thirties or forties with type 1 diabetes.

This clone was seen a handful of times. The chain links TRBV2 to TRBJ2-5; D gene ambiguous. The V gene's germline CDR1 is SNHLY and CDR2 FYNNEI. The CDR3 contains 13 residues. Deletions cut 2 bases from V and 6 bases from J, with 10 bases between. The CDR3 here is CASSEPNEKTQYF. CDR3 nucleotides: TGTGCCAGCAGTGAACCGAATGAGAAGACCCAGTACTTC.

This clone was seen more than once but under ten times. This chain connects TRBV14 to TRBJ2-1; 7 bases fit TRBD2. After removal of 4 bases from V and 4 bases from J, the junction contained 13 bases not matched to a gene. Germline-derived CDR1 and CDR2 are SGHDN and FVKESK. This CDR3 region has 17 residues. CDR3 sequence (DNA): TGTGCCAGCAGCCGCCAGATAGGGCTAGCGGCTTACAATGAGCAGTTCTTC. Amino acid sequence: CASSRQIGLAAYNEQFF.